The rows below give T cell receptor beta chains drawn from one sample of a study of blood T cells in healthy people across ages. TCRdb passed the 5' RACE reads through MiXCR, listing each CDR3 protein once. The table lists about 1.5 million distinct CDR3 sequences, about 42% of them singletons, with about 3.8% in the top ten. Sequenced input: blood. The receptors were sampled from a woman aged 18-29 years in good health. The CDR3 runs from the conserved cysteine through the conserved F or W. The D gene is left open where the match is weak. Size is stated for part of the rows, as once, few or many counts, or as a class when the clone is expanded.

D	size	V	J	CDR3	DNA
TRBD1	few	TRBV10-3	TRBJ1-6	CAISETTGDSPLHF	TGTGCCATCAGTGAGACTACAGGGGATTCACCCCTCCACTTT
NA	NA	TRBV6-1	TRBJ2-3	CASGDGHNTDTQYF	TGTGCCAGCGGTGACGGACACAACACAGATACGCAGTATTTT
TRBD1	many	TRBV6-1	TRBJ2-7	CASSEEVAGGYEQYF	TGTGCCAGCAGTGAAGAAGTGGCAGGGGGATACGAGCAGTACTTC
TRBD2	NA	TRBV11-2	TRBJ2-1	CASSLNYGLAGTSSYDEQFF	TGTGCCAGCAGCTTAAATTATGGACTAGCGGGAACAAGCTCCTACGATGAGCAGTTCTTC
NA	NA	TRBV20-1	TRBJ2-1	CSARDRAVTIEQFF	TGCAGTGCTAGAGACAGGGCGGTCACAATTGAGCAGTTCTTC
NA	NA	TRBV9	TRBJ2-7	CASSAGSSGSYEQYF	TGTGCCAGCAGTGCAGGATCTTCAGGTTCCTACGAGCAGTACTTC
TRBD1	NA	TRBV12-3/TRBV12-4	TRBJ1-1	CASSWDSTEAFF	TGTGCCAGCAGTTGGGACAGCACTGAAGCTTTCTTT
TRBD1	NA	TRBV7-2	TRBJ2-5	CASNHKGQKQETQYF	TGTGCCAGCAACCATAAGGGACAGAAACAAGAGACCCAGTACTTC
NA	NA	TRBV25-1	TRBJ1-3	CASSDPGSGNTIYF	TGTGCCAGCAGTGATCCAGGCTCTGGAAACACCATATATTTT
TRBD1	few	TRBV29-1	TRBJ1-2	CSSDRVGGYTF	TGCAGTTCCGACAGGGTCGGTGGCTACACCTTC
NA	many	TRBV12-3/TRBV12-4	TRBJ1-2	CASSLRQSYGYTF	TGTGCCAGCAGTTTACGACAGTCCTATGGCTACACCTTC
TRBD2	once	TRBV24-1	TRBJ2-3	CATSDSYSGGSTDTQYF	TGTGCCACCAGTGATTCGTATAGCGGGGGGTCGACAGATACGCAGTATTTT
NA	few	TRBV15	TRBJ2-7	CATSRRRGNSYEQYF	TGTGCCACCAGCAGAAGGAGGGGTAACTCCTACGAGCAGTACTTC
TRBD2	NA	TRBV12-3/TRBV12-4	TRBJ2-2	CASSPSGGLAGELFF	TGTGCCAGCAGTCCTAGCGGGGGGTTGGCCGGGGAGCTGTTTTTT
NA	NA	TRBV10-3	TRBJ2-1	CAIRRSGYEQFF	TGTGCCATCAGGCGATCCGGGTATGAGCAGTTCTTC
NA	few	TRBV4-1	TRBJ2-1	CASSLMPGPQRSYNEQFF	TGCGCCAGCAGCCTTATGCCAGGACCCCAGCGATCCTACAATGAGCAGTTCTTC
NA	NA	TRBV20-1	TRBJ2-7	CSARVGTYARDEQYF	TGCAGTGCTAGAGTGGGCACATACGCTCGCGACGAGCAGTACTTC
NA	few	TRBV29-1	TRBJ2-3	CSVVSLAGVDTQYF	TGCAGCGTTGTTAGCCTAGCCGGGGTCGATACGCAGTATTTT
NA	NA	TRBV12-3/TRBV12-4	TRBJ1-6	CASSPSIWTNSPLHF	TGTGCCAGCAGCCCGAGCATTTGGACTAATTCACCCCTCCACTTT